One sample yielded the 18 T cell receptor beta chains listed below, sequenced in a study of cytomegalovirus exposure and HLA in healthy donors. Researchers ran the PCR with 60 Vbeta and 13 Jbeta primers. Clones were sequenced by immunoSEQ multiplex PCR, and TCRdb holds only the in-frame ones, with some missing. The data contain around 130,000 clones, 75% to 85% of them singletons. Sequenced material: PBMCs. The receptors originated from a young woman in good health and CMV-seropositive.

CDR3 residues: CASSYSPRGENTEAFF. CDR3 DNA: TGTGCCAGCAGTTACTCCCCCAGGGGGGAGAACACTGAAGCTTTCTTT. This sequence joins TRBV6-5 and TRBJ1-1, with 7 bases aligning to TRBD1. V lost 0 bases and J lost 1; bases outside the gene matches: 5. The CDR3 extends over 16 amino acids. Germline V gene data show CDR1 as MNHEY and CDR2 as SVGAGI.

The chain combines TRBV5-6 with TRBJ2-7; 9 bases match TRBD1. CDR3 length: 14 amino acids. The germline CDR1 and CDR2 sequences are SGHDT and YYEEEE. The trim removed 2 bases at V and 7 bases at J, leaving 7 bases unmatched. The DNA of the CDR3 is TGTGCCAGCAGCTTCCAACAGGGGGCTGGGGAGCAGTACTTC. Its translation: CASSFQQGAGEQYF.

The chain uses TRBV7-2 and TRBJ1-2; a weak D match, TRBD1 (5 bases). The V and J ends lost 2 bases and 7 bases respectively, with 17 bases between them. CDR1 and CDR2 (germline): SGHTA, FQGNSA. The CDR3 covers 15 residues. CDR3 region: CASSLIAREGIGYTF. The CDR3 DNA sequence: TGTGCCAGCAGCTTAATTGCCAGGGAGGGGATTGGCTACACCTTC. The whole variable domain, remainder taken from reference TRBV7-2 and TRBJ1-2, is GAGVSQSPSNKVTEKGKDVELRCDPISGHTALYWYRQSLGQGLEFLIYFQGNSAPDKSGLPSDRFSAERTGGSVSTLTIQRTQQEDSAVYLCASSLIAREGIGYTFGSGTRLTVV.

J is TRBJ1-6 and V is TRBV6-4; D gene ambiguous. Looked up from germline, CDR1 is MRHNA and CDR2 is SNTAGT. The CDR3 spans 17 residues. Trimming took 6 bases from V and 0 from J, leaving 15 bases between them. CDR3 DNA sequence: TGTGCCAGCAGAGGGAAGGAGACTAGCTCCTATAATTCACCCCTCCACTTT. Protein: CASRGKETSSYNSPLHF.

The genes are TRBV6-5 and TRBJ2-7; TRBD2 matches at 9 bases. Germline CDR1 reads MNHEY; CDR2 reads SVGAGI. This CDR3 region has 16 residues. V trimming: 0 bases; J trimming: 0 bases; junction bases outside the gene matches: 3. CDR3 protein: CASSYSIAGASYEQYF. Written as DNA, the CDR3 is TGTGCCAGCAGTTACTCCATAGCGGGGGCCTCCTACGAGCAGTACTTC.

CDR3: CASGGGGAWEQYF. The CDR3 coding sequence is TGTGCCTCCGGGGGCGGGGGGGCGTGGGAGCAGTACTTC. The chain couples TRBV27 to TRBJ2-7, with 9 nucleotides matching TRBD2. The CDR3 runs 13 residues. Germline-derived CDR1 and CDR2 are MNHEY and SMNVEV (reference sequence). Trimming cost V 11 bases and J 7 bases; bases outside gene matches: 12.

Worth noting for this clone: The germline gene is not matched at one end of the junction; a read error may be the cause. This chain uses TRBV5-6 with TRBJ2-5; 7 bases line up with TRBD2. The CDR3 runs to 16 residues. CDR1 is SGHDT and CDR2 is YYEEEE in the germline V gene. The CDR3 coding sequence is TGTGCCAGCAGCTTGGAGTCGGGCGGGGGTCAAGGGACCCAGTACTTC. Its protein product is CASSLESGGGQGTQYF.

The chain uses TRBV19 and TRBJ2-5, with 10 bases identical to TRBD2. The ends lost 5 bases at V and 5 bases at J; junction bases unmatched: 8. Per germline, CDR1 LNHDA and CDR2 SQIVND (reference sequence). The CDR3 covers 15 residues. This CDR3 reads CASSRSGGVAETQYF. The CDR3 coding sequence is TGTGCCAGTAGTCGAAGCGGGGGGGTCGCCGAGACCCAGTACTTC.

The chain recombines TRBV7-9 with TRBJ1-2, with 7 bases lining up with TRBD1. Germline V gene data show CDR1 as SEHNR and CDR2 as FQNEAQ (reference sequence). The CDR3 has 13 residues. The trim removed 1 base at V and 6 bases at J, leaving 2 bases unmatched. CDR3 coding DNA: TGTGCCAGCAGCTTAGTGGGGACAGATGGCTACACCTTC. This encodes CASSLVGTDGYTF.

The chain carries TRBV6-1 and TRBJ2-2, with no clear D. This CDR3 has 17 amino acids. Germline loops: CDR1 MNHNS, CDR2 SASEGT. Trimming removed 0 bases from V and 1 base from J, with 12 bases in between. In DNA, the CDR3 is TGTGCCAGCAGTGAAGCGCAGACAACCTTGAACACCGGGGAGCTGTTTTTT. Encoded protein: CASSEAQTTLNTGELFF.

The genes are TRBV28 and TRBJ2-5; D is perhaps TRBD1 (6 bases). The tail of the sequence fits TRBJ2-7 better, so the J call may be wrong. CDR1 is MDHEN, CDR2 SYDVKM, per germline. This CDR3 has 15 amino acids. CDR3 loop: CASSSGDRSLLEQYF. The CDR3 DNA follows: TGTGCCAGCAGTTCAGGAGACAGGAGCCTTCTCGAGCAGTACTTC.

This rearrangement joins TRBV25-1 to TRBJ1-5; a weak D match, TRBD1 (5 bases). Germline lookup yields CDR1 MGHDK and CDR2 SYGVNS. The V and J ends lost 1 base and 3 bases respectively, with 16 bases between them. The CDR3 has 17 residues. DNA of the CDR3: TGTGCCAGCAGTGAATCAGGGACTCCGGGCGTCAATCAGCCCCAGCATTTT. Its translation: CASSESGTPGVNQPQHF.

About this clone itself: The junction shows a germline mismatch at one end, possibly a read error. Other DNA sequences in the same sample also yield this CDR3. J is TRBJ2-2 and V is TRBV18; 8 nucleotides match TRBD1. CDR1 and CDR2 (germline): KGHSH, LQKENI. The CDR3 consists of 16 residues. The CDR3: CASSPYGQGNTGELFF. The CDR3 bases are TGCGCCAGCTCACCCTATGGACAGGGGAACACCGGGGAGCTGTTTTTT.

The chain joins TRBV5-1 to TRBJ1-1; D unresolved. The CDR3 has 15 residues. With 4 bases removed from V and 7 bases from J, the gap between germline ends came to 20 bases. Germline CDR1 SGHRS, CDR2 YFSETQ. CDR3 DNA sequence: TGCGCCAGCAGCCCCTTCGCCGGACGGGGTAATGAAGCTTTCTTT. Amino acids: CASSPFAGRGNEAFF.

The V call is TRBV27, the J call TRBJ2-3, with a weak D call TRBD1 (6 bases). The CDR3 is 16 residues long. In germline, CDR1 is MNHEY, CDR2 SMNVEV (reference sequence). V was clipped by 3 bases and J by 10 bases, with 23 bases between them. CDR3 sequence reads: CASSLGAGAPPLAQYF. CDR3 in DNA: TGTGCCAGCAGTTTGGGGGCAGGGGCTCCCCCACTCGCGCAGTATTTT.

The CDR3 coding sequence is TGTGCCAGCAGACCAGACCAGGGGGCGTCCTACGAGCAGTACTTC. Translating gives CASRPDQGASYEQYF. The chain is built from TRBV6-5 and TRBJ2-5; 8 bases fit TRBD1. The J call may be mistaken, given a closer DNA end match to TRBJ2-7. The CDR3 contains 15 residues. CDR1 MNHEY and CDR2 SVGAGI come from the germline V gene.

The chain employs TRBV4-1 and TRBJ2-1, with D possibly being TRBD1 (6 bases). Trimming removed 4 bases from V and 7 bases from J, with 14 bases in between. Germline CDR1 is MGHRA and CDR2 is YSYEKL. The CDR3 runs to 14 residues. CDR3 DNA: TGCGCCAGCAGCCCCTTACTCCAGGGGAATGAGCAGTTCTTC. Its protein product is CASSPLLQGNEQFF.

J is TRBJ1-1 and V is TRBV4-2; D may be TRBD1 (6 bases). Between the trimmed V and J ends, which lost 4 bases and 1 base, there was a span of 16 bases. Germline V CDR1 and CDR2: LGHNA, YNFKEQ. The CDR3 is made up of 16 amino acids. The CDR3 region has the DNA TGTGCCAGCAGCCCGGAACCGACAGGAGGGAACACTGAAGCTTTCTTT. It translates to CASSPEPTGGNTEAFF.